This T cell receptor beta chain was found in a study of cytomegalovirus exposure and HLA in healthy donors. Notes on the study in general: In presence/absence analyses, roughly uniform sequencing depth across donors was assumed.

Comment on this clone: Its antigen is as yet unknown. A junction boundary mismatches the germline segment, possibly from a read error.

PCR employed 60 Vbeta and 13 Jbeta primers. Clones were sequenced by immunoSEQ multiplex PCR, and TCRdb holds only the in-frame ones, with some missing. The repertoire consists of approximately 160,000 clones, with roughly 82% occurring once and the leading ten covering roughly 1.7%. The donors were healthy bone marrow donors. The clonotype was recovered from a woman between 25 and 40 years old in good health and CMV-seronegative. The sample comprised PBMCs.

In nucleotides, the CDR3 is TGTGCTAGCAGTGGCCCGCCAGTTATGAACACTGAAGCTTTCTTT. It encodes CASSGPPVMNTEAFF. The chain carries TRBV7-7 and TRBJ1-1; D is ambiguous. The germline CDR1 and CDR2 sequences are SSHAT and FNYEAQ (reference sequence). The CDR3 sequence is 15 residues long.